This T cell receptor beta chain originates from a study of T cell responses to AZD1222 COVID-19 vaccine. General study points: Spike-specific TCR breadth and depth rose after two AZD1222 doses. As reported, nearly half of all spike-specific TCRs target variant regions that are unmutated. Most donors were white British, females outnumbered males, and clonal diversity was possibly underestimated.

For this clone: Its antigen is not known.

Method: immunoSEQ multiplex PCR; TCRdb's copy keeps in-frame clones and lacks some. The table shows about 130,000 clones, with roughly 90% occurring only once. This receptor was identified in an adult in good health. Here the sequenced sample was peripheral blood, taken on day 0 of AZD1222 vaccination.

The CDR3 bases are TGTGCCAGCAGTTTAAGGTTTAGTAGCGCGAATCAGCCCCAGCATTTT. Protein product: CASSLRFSSANQPQHF. This sequence joins TRBV28 and TRBJ1-5, with D unclear. The CDR3 length is 16 residues. V shed 2 bases and J shed 4 bases, with 15 bases lying between them. From germline, CDR1 is MDHEN and CDR2 SYDVKM.